Listed below are T cell receptor beta chains from one sample, sequenced in a study of CD8+ T cells in alopecia areata. This table comes from immunoSEQ multiplex PCR, and its TCRdb copy is limited to in-frame clones, with some not included. Counted here are tens of thousands of clones, about 44% occurring once; the ten biggest clones make up roughly 15%. The material sequenced was CD8+ T cells sorted from blood, taken at week 0. The receptors come from a human donor with alopecia areata. Each CDR3 is given with its conserved first and last residue. A D gene is named only where the DNA matches it firmly. Clone size is not always given. Where it is, it says once, few, many or a class for expanded clones.

j_call	clone_size	v_call	d_call	cdr3_aa	cdr3_nt
TRBJ2-7	many	TRBV7-9	TRBD1	CASSQVALGTGGLGQYF	TGTGCCAGCAGCCAAGTAGCCCTCGGGACAGGGGGTTTGGGGCAGTACTTC
TRBJ2-5	-	TRBV30	TRBD1	CAWSGDSQETQYF	TGTGCCTGGAGTGGGGACAGCCAAGAGACCCAGTACTTC
TRBJ1-2	few	TRBV19	-	CASMGNGYTF	TGTGCCAGTATGGGAAATGGCTACACCTTC
TRBJ2-1	-	TRBV7-9	-	CASSLARPGINEQFF	TGTGCCAGCAGCTTAGCGCGTCCCGGGATCAATGAGCAGTTCTTC
TRBJ2-7	-	TRBV27	-	CASSITGKADEQYF	TGTGCCAGCAGCATAACAGGGAAGGCCGACGAGCAGTACTTC
TRBJ2-2	-	TRBV13	-	CASSLGPALPGELFF	TGTGCCAGCAGCTTAGGCCCGGCACTTCCCGGGGAGCTGTTTTTT
TRBJ2-7	-	TRBV27	-	CASSVRLDYEQYF	TGTGCCAGCAGTGTCCGACTAGACTACGAGCAGTACTTC
TRBJ2-1	-	TRBV29-1	-	CSVDGGAYNEQFF	TGCAGCGTTGATGGCGGGGCCTACAATGAGCAGTTCTTC
TRBJ2-6	many	TRBV6-4	TRBD1	CASTRDRDSGANVLTF	TGTGCCAGCACTCGGGACAGGGACTCTGGGGCCAACGTCCTGACTTTC
TRBJ1-5	few	TRBV7-9	-	CASSLEGQPQHF	TGTGCCAGCAGCTTAGAGGGTCAGCCCCAGCATTTT
TRBJ2-5	-	TRBV5-8	TRBD2	CASSLERGRGETQYF	TGTGCCAGCAGCTTGGAGCGGGGAAGGGGAGAGACCCAGTACTTC
TRBJ2-1	few	TRBV29-1	TRBD1	CSLRGQGLEQFF	TGCAGCTTGAGAGGACAGGGTCTTGAGCAGTTCTTC
TRBJ1-1	medium-sized	TRBV5-6	-	CASSLAWDKGRGDTEAFF	TGTGCCAGCAGCTTGGCCTGGGACAAGGGTAGGGGAGACACTGAAGCTTTCTTT
TRBJ2-2	-	TRBV29-1	-	CSVAGTKENTGELFF	TGCAGCGTGGCGGGGACCAAGGAGAACACCGGGGAGCTGTTTTTT
TRBJ2-1	-	TRBV20-1	-	CSASVSNEQFF	TGCAGTGCTAGTGTTAGTAATGAGCAGTTCTTC
TRBJ2-5	few	TRBV7-7	-	CASSSTTEPQTQYF	TGTGCTAGCAGTTCGACGACCGAGCCACAGACCCAGTACTTC
TRBJ2-1	-	TRBV11-2	-	CASSLLVYNEQFF	TGTGCCAGCAGCTTACTAGTATACAATGAGCAGTTCTTC
TRBJ2-7	-	TRBV29-1	-	CSVGGADYEQYF	TGCAGCGTCGGAGGGGCGGACTACGAGCAGTACTTC
TRBJ2-7	few	TRBV15	TRBD1	CATSRPGTGAYEQYF	TGTGCCACCAGCAGACCGGGGACAGGGGCCTACGAGCAGTACTTC
TRBJ2-3	-	TRBV6-1	TRBD2	CASRGLAGVDTQYF	TGTGCCAGCCGAGGACTAGCGGGAGTGGATACGCAGTATTTT
TRBJ1-2	few	TRBV19	TRBD1	CASWGQPHYGYTF	TGTGCCAGCTGGGGACAGCCCCACTATGGCTACACCTTC
TRBJ2-5	few	TRBV2	-	CASWAGWGSMETQYF	TGTGCCAGCTGGGCAGGATGGGGATCTATGGAGACCCAGTACTTC
TRBJ2-7	-	TRBV27	-	CASSLRRTYEQYF	TGTGCCAGCAGTTTACGTCGGACCTACGAGCAGTACTTC
TRBJ2-3	-	TRBV2	-	CASSLVGAEPRASTDTQYF	TGTGCCAGCAGTCTGGTCGGAGCGGAGCCTAGGGCTAGCACAGATACGCAGTATTTT
TRBJ2-5	-	TRBV9	-	CASSVVGRNQETQYF	TGTGCCAGCAGCGTAGTGGGACGGAACCAAGAGACCCAGTACTTC
TRBJ1-5	-	TRBV7-9	-	CASSLPGEPQHF	TGTGCCAGCAGCCTACCCGGTGAGCCCCAGCATTTT
TRBJ2-3	-	TRBV29-1	-	CSAFKPRGASTDTQYF	TGCAGCGCCTTTAAACCCCGGGGGGCTAGCACAGATACGCAGTATTTT
TRBJ2-5	few	TRBV7-9	-	CASRPVMAAQETQYF	TGTGCCAGCAGACCGGTGATGGCGGCCCAAGAGACCCAGTACTTC
TRBJ2-6	-	TRBV19	-	CASSIALSGANVLTF	TGTGCCAGTAGTATAGCCCTCTCTGGGGCCAACGTCCTGACTTTC
TRBJ2-7	-	TRBV18	TRBD2	CASRAGASYEQYF	TGTGCCAGCAGAGCGGGAGCGTCCTACGAGCAGTACTTC